This T cell receptor (beta chain) originates from a study of response to subunit inactivated influenza vaccine. Study observations and caveats: New T cells are recruited in small numbers by each seasonal influenza vaccination, according to the authors' suggestion.

In its sample, this clonotype was seen a few times. Its target is unknown. The germline CDR1 and CDR2 sequences are SEHNR and FQNEAQ (reference sequence). The CDR3 is made up of 11 amino acids. V shed 3 bases and J shed 7 bases, with 6 bases lying between them. TCRdb redid the calling of the RT-PCR reads with MiXCR, one entry per CDR3 protein. Of roughly 700,000 distinct CDR3 sequences in the sample, around a sixth were seen once. This chain links TRBV7-9 with TRBJ1-1; D gene unclear. The receptor was derived from a man over 45 who received an inactivated influenza vaccine. The sample in question was PBMCs from blood, obtained 12 days after vaccination. The CDR3 loop is CASSFRSEAFF. CDR3 nucleotide sequence: TGTGCCAGCAGCTTCCGGAGTGAAGCTTTCTTT. The full variable domain, its missing parts supplied by reference TRBV7-9 and TRBJ1-1, is DTGVSQNPRHKITKRGQNVTFRCDPISEHNRLYWYRQTLGQGPEFLTYFQNEAQLEKSRLLSDRFSAERPKGSFSTLEIQRTEQGDSAMYLCASSFRSEAFFGQGTRLTVV.